Listed below are T cell receptor beta chains from one sample, sequenced in a study of T cell responses to AZD1222 COVID-19 vaccine. TCRdb keeps only in-frame clones here, not all; method: immunoSEQ multiplex PCR. In the table there are about 140,000 clones, over 85% of which are singletons. The source material was peripheral blood, sampled on day 0 of MenACWY control vaccination. Receptor source: an adult in good health. CDR3s include the opening cysteine and the closing phenylalanine or tryptophan. A D gene is named only where the DNA matches it firmly. Size tells how often a clone was seen (once, few, many) or the class of an expanded clone, and some rows leave it out.

>.|TRBJ1-1|.|13|TRBV19
CASSIPWGTEAFF
TGTGCCAGTAGTATCCCCTGGGGGACTGAAGCTTTCTTT
>.|TRBJ1-6|.|13|TRBV5-1
CASSFGDLTPLHF
TGCGCCAGCAGCTTTGGGGACTTGACACCCCTCCACTTT
>.|TRBJ1-1|.|13|TRBV15
CATSRGSWTEAFF
TGTGCCACCAGCAGGGGCAGCTGGACTGAAGCTTTCTTT
>.|TRBJ2-3|.|15|TRBV7-9
CASSSGLTHTDTQYF
TGTGCCAGCAGCTCAGGACTAACCCATACAGATACGCAGTATTTT
>.|TRBJ1-2|.|16|TRBV18
CASSPLDSGGFYGYTF
TGTGCCAGCTCACCCTTAGATTCCGGGGGCTTCTATGGCTACACCTTC
>.|TRBJ1-1|.|13|TRBV6-2/TRBV6-3
CASSRVPNTEAFF
TGTGCCAGCAGCAGGGTCCCGAACACTGAAGCTTTCTTT
>.|TRBJ1-4|TRBD1|17|TRBV11-2
CASSLYSPRTGVEKLFF
TGTGCCAGCAGCTTATACTCTCCCAGGACAGGGGTCGAAAAACTGTTTTTT
>.|TRBJ2-7|.|14|TRBV16
CASSQGRETYEQYF
TGTGCCAGCAGCCAAGGTCGGGAGACCTACGAGCAGTACTTC
>.|TRBJ2-1|.|15|TRBV27
CASSLEGAGYNEQFF
TGTGCCAGCAGCCTGGAGGGGGCGGGCTACAATGAGCAGTTCTTC
>once|TRBJ1-2|.|12|TRBV21-1
CASSTGPYGYTF
TGTGCCAGCAGCACGGGACCCTATGGCTACACCTTC
>.|TRBJ1-5|.|14|TRBV4-1
CASSQDRLNQPQHF
TGCGCCAGCAGCCAAGACCGGTTAAATCAGCCCCAGCATTTT
>.|TRBJ2-7|TRBD2|14|TRBV11-2
CASSDGTSGYEQYF
TGTGCCAGCAGTGACGGGACTAGCGGCTACGAGCAGTACTTC
>.|TRBJ1-4|.|11|TRBV20-1
CSVGRREKLFF
TGCAGTGTCGGACGAAGGGAAAAACTGTTTTTT
>.|TRBJ1-2|.|12|TRBV2
CASSEWQVGYTF
TGTGCCAGCAGTGAATGGCAAGTAGGCTACACCTTC
>few|TRBJ2-2|.|17|TRBV6-2/TRBV6-3
CASSYSRGRSNTGELFF
TGTGCCAGCAGTTACTCGAGGGGCCGTTCAAATACCGGGGAGCTGTTTTTT
>.|TRBJ2-2|TRBD2|14|TRBV3-1/TRBV3-2
CASSPSGNTGELFF
TGTGCCAGCAGCCCTAGCGGAAACACCGGGGAGCTGTTTTTT
>.|TRBJ1-5|.|13|TRBV18
CASSPGARQPQHF
TGTGCCAGCTCACCCGGGGCCCGCCAGCCCCAGCATTTT
>.|TRBJ1-1|.|17|TRBV24-1
CANVFWENRTADTEAFF
TGTGCCAACGTTTTTTGGGAAAACAGGACAGCGGACACTGAAGCTTTCTTT
>.|TRBJ2-1|.|12|TRBV7-9
CASSLDGSEQFF
TGTGCCAGCAGCTTAGATGGTAGTGAGCAGTTCTTC
>.|TRBJ1-4|.|16|TRBV4-3
CASSQVESREGEKLFF
TGCGCCAGCAGCCAAGTTGAATCCCGGGAGGGAGAAAAACTGTTTTTT
>.|TRBJ2-2|.|12|TRBV7-2
CASSLGNGILFF
TGTGCCAGCAGCTTAGGAAACGGGATCCTGTTTTTT
>.|TRBJ1-5|.|15|TRBV5-1
CASSLVSGGNQPQHF
TGCGCCAGCAGCTTGGTTTCGGGAGGCAATCAGCCCCAGCATTTT
>.|TRBJ2-1|.|11|TRBV12-3/TRBV12-4
CASSYYNEQFF
TGTGCCAGCAGTTACTACAATGAGCAGTTCTTC
>.|TRBJ1-1|TRBD1|14|TRBV7-2
CASSYRTGVNEAFF
TGTGCCAGCAGCTACCGGACAGGGGTTAATGAAGCTTTCTTT
>.|TRBJ2-7|.|13|TRBV5-6
CASSSDGPYEQYF
TGTGCCAGCAGTTCGGACGGACCCTACGAGCAGTACTTC
>.|TRBJ2-1|.|11|TRBV29-1
CSVRSHNEQFF
TGCAGCGTTCGGAGTCACAATGAGCAGTTCTTC
>.|TRBJ2-5|.|15|TRBV7-8
CASSLTGHRWETQYF
TGTGCCAGCAGCTTAACTGGACACCGTTGGGAGACCCAGTACTTC
>.|TRBJ1-5|.|13|TRBV7-9
CASSSGGNQPQHF
TGTGCCAGCAGCTCTGGCGGAAATCAGCCCCAGCATTTT
>.|TRBJ2-7|TRBD2|16|TRBV4-2
CASSQDMAGGRYEQYF
TGTGCCAGCAGCCAAGATATGGCGGGAGGTCGGTACGAGCAGTACTTC
>.|TRBJ1-2|.|15|TRBV7-2
CASSLTGGYDYGYTF
TGTGCCAGCAGCCTGACAGGAGGATATGACTATGGCTACACCTTC
>.|TRBJ1-5|.|15|TRBV5-6
CASSLGLPGGQPQHF
TGTGCCAGCAGCTTGGGGCTCCCAGGTGGACAGCCCCAGCATTTT
>.|TRBJ2-2|TRBD2|19|TRBV4-1
CASSPGGLAGGRYTGELFF
TGCGCCAGCAGCCCAGGGGGACTAGCGGGAGGTAGGTACACCGGGGAGCTGTTTTTT
>.|TRBJ1-2|.|15|TRBV7-9
CASSLGQPFTYGYTF
TGTGCCAGCAGCCTAGGACAGCCTTTCACCTATGGCTACACCTTC
>.|TRBJ1-2|.|14|TRBV14
CASSPQTGYYGYTF
TGTGCCAGCAGCCCCCAAACGGGATACTATGGCTACACCTTC
>.|TRBJ1-2|.|14|TRBV5-1
CASSLAARGHGYTF
TGCGCCAGCAGCTTGGCGGCCCGGGGACATGGCTACACCTTC
>.|TRBJ1-2|TRBD1|16|TRBV11-3
CASSPRDRGMYYGYTF
TGTGCCAGCAGCCCCCGGGACAGGGGTATGTACTATGGCTACACCTTC
>.|TRBJ1-1|.|19|TRBV7-3
CASSLKGWTTLEGNTEAFF
TGTGCCAGCAGCTTAAAAGGGTGGACAACCCTGGAGGGGAACACTGAAGCTTTCTTT
>.|TRBJ1-1|TRBD1|13|TRBV19
CASSPNRGTEAFF
TGTGCCAGTAGTCCCAACAGGGGAACTGAAGCTTTCTTT
>.|TRBJ1-2|.|13|TRBV18
CASSRDRSYGYTF
TGTGCCAGCTCACGCGACAGGTCCTATGGCTACACCTTC
>.|TRBJ2-3|TRBD2|15|TRBV4-3
CASSRLSGVEDTQYF
TGCGCCAGCAGCCGACTTAGCGGGGTTGAAGATACGCAGTATTTT
>.|TRBJ2-2|.|15|TRBV9
CASSVGQKNTGELFF
TGTGCCAGCAGCGTCGGACAGAAAAACACCGGGGAGCTGTTTTTT
>.|TRBJ1-6|.|12|TRBV12-5
CASGLQNSPLHF
TGTGCTAGTGGTTTACAGAATTCACCCCTCCACTTT
>.|TRBJ2-7|TRBD1|14|TRBV7-9
CASSLGDSSYEQYF
TGTGCCAGCAGCTTAGGGGACAGTTCCTACGAGCAGTACTTC
>.|TRBJ2-2|TRBD1|14|TRBV5-1
CASSGDRAGGELFF
TGCGCCAGCAGCGGGGACAGGGCTGGCGGGGAGCTGTTTTTT
>many|TRBJ2-2|.|14|TRBV19
CASSIGRVGGELFF
TGTGCCAGTAGTATAGGGAGGGTCGGCGGGGAGCTGTTTTTT
>.|TRBJ2-3|.|13|TRBV10-3
CAISLIEADTQYF
TGTGCCATCAGCCTAATAGAAGCAGATACGCAGTATTTT
>.|TRBJ1-1|.|14|TRBV19
CASRYKGMNTEAFF
TGTGCCAGTAGATATAAGGGAATGAACACTGAAGCTTTCTTT
>.|TRBJ1-1|TRBD1|19|TRBV19
CASSIGWGQGEVMNTEAFF
TGTGCCAGTAGTATAGGTTGGGGACAGGGGGAAGTTATGAACACTGAAGCTTTCTTT
>.|TRBJ1-2|.|12|TRBV19
CASSMGGYGYTF
TGTGCCAGTAGTATGGGCGGCTATGGCTACACCTTC
>.|TRBJ2-7|TRBD1|14|TRBV6-6
CASTSTGTAYEQYF
TGTGCCAGCACCTCAACCGGGACAGCCTACGAGCAGTACTTC
>once|TRBJ2-7|.|15|TRBV6-5
CATSLKGLAQGEQYF
TGTGCCACTTCCCTCAAAGGTCTAGCGCAGGGCGAGCAGTACTTC
>.|TRBJ2-7|.|14|TRBV6-5
CAIKPWGVGYEQYF
TGTGCCATTAAACCGTGGGGGGTGGGTTACGAGCAGTACTTC
>.|TRBJ2-3|.|15|TRBV5-4
CASSLAAGNTDTQYF
TGTGCCAGCAGCTTGGCCGCGGGAAACACAGATACGCAGTATTTT
>.|TRBJ2-3|.|13|TRBV25-1
CASSEYSPDTQYF
TGTGCCAGCAGTGAATACTCTCCAGATACGCAGTATTTT